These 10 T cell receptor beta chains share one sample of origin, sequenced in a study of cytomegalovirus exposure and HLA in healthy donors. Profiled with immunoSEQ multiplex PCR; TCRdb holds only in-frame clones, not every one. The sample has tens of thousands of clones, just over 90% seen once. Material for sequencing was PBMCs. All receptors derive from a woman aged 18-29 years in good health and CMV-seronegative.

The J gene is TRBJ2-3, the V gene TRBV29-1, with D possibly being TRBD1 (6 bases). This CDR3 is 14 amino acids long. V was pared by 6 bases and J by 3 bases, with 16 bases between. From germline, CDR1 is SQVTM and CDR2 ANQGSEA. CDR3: CSVQGWARTDTQYF. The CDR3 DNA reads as TGCAGCGTCCAGGGGTGGGCTAGGACAGATACGCAGTATTTT.

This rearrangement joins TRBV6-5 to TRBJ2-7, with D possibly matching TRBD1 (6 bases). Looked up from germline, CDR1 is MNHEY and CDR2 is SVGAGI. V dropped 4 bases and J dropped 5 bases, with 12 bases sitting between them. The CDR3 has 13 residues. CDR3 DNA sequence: TGTGCCAGCAGTTTCAGGGGTTGGGACGAGCAGTACTTC. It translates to CASSFRGWDEQYF.

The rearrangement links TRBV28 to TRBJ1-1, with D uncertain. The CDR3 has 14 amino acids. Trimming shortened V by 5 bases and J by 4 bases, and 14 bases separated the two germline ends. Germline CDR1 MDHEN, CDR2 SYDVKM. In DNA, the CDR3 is TGTGCCAGCAGTCGAGCGGGGTATGGCACTGAAGCTTTCTTT. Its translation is CASSRAGYGTEAFF.

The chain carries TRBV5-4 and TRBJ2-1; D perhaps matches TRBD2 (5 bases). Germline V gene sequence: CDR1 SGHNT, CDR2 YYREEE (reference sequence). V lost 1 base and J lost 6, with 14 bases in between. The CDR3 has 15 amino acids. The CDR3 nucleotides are TGTGCCAGCAGCTTGATCCAGCGGAGTTCCAATGAGCAGTTCTTC. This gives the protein CASSLIQRSSNEQFF.

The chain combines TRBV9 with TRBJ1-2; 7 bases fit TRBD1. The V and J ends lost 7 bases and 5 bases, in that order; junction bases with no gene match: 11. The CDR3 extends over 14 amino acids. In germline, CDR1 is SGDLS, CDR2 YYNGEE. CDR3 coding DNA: TGTGCCAGCCGCGGGGCAGGGGGAACTTATGGCTACACCTTC. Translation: CASRGAGGTYGYTF. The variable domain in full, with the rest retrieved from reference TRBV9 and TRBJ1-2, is DSGVTQTPKHLITATGQRVTLRCSPRSGDLSVYWYQQSLDQGLQFLIQYYNGEERAKGNILERFSAQQFPDLHSELNLSSLELGDSALYFCASRGAGGTYGYTFGSGTRLTVV.

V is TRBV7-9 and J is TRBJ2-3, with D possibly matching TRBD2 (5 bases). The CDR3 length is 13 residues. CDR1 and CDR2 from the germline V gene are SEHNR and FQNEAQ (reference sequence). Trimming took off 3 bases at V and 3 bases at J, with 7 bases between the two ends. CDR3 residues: CASSFGGTDTQYF. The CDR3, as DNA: TGTGCCAGCAGCTTTGGCGGGACAGATACGCAGTATTTT.

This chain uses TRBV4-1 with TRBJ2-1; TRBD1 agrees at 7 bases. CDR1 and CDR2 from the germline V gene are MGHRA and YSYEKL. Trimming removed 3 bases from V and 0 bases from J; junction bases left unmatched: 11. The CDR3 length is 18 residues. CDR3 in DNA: TGCGCCAGCAGCCAGACCACAGGGGCCTATTCCTCCTACAATGAGCAGTTCTTC. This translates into CASSQTTGAYSSYNEQFF.

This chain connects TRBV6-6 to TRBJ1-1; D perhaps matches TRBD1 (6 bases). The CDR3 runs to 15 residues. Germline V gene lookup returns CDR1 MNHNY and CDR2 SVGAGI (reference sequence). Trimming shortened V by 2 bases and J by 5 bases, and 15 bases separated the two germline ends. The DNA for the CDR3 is TGTGCCAGCAGTTACCTACTTCCGGGACAAACTGAAGCTTTCTTT. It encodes CASSYLLPGQTEAFF.

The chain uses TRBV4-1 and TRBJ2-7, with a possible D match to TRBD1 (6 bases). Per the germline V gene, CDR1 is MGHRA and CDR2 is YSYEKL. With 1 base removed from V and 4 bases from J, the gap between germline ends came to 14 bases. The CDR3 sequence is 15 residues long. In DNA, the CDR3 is TGCGCCAGCAGCCAAGTCTCCCAGGGGCCGTACGAGCAGTACTTC. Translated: CASSQVSQGPYEQYF.

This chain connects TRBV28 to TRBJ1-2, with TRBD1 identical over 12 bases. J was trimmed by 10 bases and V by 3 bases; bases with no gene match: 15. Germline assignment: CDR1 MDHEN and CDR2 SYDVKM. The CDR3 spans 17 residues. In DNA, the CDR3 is TGTGCCAGCAGTTTTATCGGCTTTGGGGACAGGGGGCCCGACTACACCTTC. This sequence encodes CASSFIGFGDRGPDYTF.